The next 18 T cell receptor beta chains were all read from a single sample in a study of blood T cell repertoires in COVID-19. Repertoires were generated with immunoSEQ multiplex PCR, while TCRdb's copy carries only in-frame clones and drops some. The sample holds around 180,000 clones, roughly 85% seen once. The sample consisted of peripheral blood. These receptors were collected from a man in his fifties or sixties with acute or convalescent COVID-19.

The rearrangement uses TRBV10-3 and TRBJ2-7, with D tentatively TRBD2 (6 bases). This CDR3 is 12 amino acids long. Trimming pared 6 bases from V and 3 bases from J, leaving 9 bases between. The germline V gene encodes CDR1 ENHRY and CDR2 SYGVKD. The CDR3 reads CAISAGHYEQYF. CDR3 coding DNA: TGTGCCATCAGCGCGGGGCACTACGAGCAGTACTTC.

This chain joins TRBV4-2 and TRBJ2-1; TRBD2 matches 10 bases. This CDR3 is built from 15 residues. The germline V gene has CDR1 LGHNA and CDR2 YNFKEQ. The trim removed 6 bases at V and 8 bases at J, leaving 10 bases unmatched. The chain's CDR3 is CASRRGAGGTYEQFF. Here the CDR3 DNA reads TGTGCCAGCAGAAGAGGAGCGGGGGGGACCTATGAGCAGTTCTTC.

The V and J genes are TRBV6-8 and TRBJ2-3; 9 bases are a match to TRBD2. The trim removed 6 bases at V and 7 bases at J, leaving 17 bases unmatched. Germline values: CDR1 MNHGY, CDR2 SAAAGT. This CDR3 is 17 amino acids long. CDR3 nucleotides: TGTGCCAGCAGCGCCATTGGCAGACTAGCGGACGTTAATACGCAGTATTTT. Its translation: CASSAIGRLADVNTQYF.

The CDR3 DNA follows: TGTGCCATCAGTAATGACAGGGGAAACACCGGGGAGCTGTTTTTT. Its translation is CAISNDRGNTGELFF. The V gene is TRBV10-3, the J gene TRBJ2-2; the match to TRBD1 covers 8 bases. Per the germline V gene, CDR1 is ENHRY and CDR2 is SYGVKD. The trim removed 5 bases at V and 2 bases at J, leaving 4 bases unmatched. This CDR3 is built from 15 residues.

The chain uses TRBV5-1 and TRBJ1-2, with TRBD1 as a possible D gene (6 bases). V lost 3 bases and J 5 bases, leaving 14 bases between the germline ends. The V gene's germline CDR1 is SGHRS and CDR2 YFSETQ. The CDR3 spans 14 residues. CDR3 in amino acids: CASSSRGAGYGYTF. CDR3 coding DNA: TGCGCCAGCAGCTCGCGGGGGGCTGGGTATGGCTACACCTTC.

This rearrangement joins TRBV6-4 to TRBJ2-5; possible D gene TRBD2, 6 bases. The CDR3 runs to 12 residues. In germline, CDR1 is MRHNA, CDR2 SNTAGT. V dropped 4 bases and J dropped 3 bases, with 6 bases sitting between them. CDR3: CASSGGEETQYF. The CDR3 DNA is TGTGCCAGCAGTGGGGGGGAAGAGACCCAGTACTTC.

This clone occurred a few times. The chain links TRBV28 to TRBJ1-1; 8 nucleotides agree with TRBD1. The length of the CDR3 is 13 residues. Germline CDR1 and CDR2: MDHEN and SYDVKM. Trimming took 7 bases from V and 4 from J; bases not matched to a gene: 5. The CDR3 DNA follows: TGTGCCAGCAAACGACAGGGGACCACTGAAGCTTTCTTT. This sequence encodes CASKRQGTTEAFF.

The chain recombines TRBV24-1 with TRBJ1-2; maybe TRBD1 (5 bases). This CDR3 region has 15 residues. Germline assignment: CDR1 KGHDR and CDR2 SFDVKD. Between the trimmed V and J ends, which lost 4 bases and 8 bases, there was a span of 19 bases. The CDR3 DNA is TGTGCCACCAGTGAAACAGGCTCGGCCCTCAGGGGCTACACCTTC. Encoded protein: CATSETGSALRGYTF.

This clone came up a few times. CDR3 sequence (DNA): TGTGCCAGCAGCCAAGAGGAGGCGGGTGCAGATACGCAGTATTTT. Amino acid sequence: CASSQEEAGADTQYF. The V gene is TRBV4-2, the J gene TRBJ2-3, with D possibly being TRBD2 (5 bases). The germline gives CDR1 LGHNA, CDR2 YNFKEQ. The V end was cut by 0 bases, the J end by 4 bases, with 11 bases between. The CDR3 runs to 15 residues.

CDR3 sequence reads: CAISGAVRSPLHF. The CDR3 DNA is TGTGCCATCAGTGGGGCAGTAAGATCACCCCTCCACTTT. The rearrangement joins TRBV10-3 to TRBJ1-6; no firm D call. Per germline, CDR1 ENHRY and CDR2 SYGVKD. This CDR3 is 13 amino acids long. V gave up 4 bases and J gave up 10 bases, with 11 bases separating them.

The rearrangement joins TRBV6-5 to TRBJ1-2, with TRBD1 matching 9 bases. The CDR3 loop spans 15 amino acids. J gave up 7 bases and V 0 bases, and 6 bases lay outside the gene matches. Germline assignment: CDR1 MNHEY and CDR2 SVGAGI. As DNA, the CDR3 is TGTGCCAGCAGTTACTCGTGGGACAGGGTCGGTGGCTACACCTTC. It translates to CASSYSWDRVGGYTF.

This CDR3 reads CASSPTSGRGTGELFF. In DNA, the CDR3 is TGCGCCAGCAGCCCGACTAGCGGGAGAGGCACCGGGGAGCTGTTTTTT. The chain is built from TRBV4-3 and TRBJ2-2; 12 bases map to TRBD2. V gave up 4 bases and J gave up 4 bases; unmatched junction bases: 4. The germline gives CDR1 LGHNA, CDR2 YSLEER. CDR3 size: 16 residues.

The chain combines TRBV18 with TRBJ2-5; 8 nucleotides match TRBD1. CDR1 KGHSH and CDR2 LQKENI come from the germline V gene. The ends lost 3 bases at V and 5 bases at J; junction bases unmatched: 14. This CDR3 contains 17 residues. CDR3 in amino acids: CASSPRTGSRIGETQYF. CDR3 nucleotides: TGTGCCAGCTCACCCAGGACAGGGAGCCGTATTGGGGAGACCCAGTACTTC.

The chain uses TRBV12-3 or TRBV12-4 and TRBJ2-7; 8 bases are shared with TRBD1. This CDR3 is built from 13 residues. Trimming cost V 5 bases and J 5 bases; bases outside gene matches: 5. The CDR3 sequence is CASSQGAINEQYF. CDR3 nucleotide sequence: TGTGCCAGCAGTCAGGGGGCTATAAACGAGCAGTACTTC.

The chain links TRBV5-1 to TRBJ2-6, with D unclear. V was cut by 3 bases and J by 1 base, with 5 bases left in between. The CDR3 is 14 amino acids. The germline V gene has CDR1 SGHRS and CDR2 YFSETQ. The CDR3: CASSSRSGANVLTF. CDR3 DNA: TGCGCCAGCAGCTCTAGATCTGGGGCCAACGTCCTGACTTTC.

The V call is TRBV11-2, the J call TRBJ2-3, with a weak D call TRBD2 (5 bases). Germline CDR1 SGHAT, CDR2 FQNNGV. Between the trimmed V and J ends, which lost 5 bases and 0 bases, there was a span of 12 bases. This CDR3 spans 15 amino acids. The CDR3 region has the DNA TGTGCCAGCAGCGCGGGTTTCCCTAGCACAGATACGCAGTATTTT. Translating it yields CASSAGFPSTDTQYF.

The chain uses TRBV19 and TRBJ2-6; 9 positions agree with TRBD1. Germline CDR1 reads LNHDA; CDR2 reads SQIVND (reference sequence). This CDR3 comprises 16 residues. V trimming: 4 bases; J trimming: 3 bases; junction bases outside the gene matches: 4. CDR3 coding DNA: TGTGCCAGTAGTAGCCACAGGGGGCTTGGGGCCAACGTCCTGACTTTC. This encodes CASSSHRGLGANVLTF.

CDR3: CASSSNSGANVLTF. The DNA of the CDR3 is TGTGCCAGCAGTTCCAACTCTGGGGCCAACGTCCTGACTTTC. The chain employs TRBV27 and TRBJ2-6; D is ambiguous. Trimming cost V 4 bases and J 0 bases, with 4 bases left between them. Germline-derived CDR1 and CDR2 are MNHEY and SMNVEV (reference sequence). This CDR3 region has 14 residues.